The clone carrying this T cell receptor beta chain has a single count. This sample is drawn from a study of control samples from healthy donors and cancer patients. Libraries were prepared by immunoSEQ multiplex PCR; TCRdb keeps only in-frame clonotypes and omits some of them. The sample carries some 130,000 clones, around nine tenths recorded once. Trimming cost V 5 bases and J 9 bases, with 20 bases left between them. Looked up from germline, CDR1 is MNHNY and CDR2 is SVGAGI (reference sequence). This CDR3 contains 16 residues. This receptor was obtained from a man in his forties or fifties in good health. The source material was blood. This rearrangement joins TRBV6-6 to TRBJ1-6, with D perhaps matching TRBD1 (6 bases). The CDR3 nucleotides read TGTGCCAGCAGTCAAACTAAACAGGGCTCGGGTTCACCCCTCCACTTT. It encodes CASSQTKQGSGSPLHF.